The clone carrying this TCR beta chain occurred once. The data were taken from a study of OX40 agonist ivuxolimab in advanced cancers. The repertoire was sequenced with immunoSEQ multiplex PCR; TCRdb's copy has only in-frame clones and lacks some. This sample carries about 23,000 clones, about 76% of them seen once, and the ten largest clones take about 2%. The CDR3 has 17 residues. J was trimmed by 4 bases and V by 3 bases; bases with no gene match: 9. The germline V gene encodes CDR1 MDHEN and CDR2 SYDVKM. The sequencing here drew on CD4+ or CD8+ T cells sorted from blood, taken in a trial of the OX40 agonist ivuxolimab. The gene calls are TRBV28 and TRBJ1-2, with TRBD1 matching 12 bases. The source is an adult with an advanced solid tumor such as melanoma, head and neck, liver or kidney cancer. The CDR3: CASSFPGQGALGYGYTF. CDR3 nucleotides: TGTGCCAGCAGTTTCCCGGGACAGGGGGCGCTCGGCTATGGCTACACCTTC.